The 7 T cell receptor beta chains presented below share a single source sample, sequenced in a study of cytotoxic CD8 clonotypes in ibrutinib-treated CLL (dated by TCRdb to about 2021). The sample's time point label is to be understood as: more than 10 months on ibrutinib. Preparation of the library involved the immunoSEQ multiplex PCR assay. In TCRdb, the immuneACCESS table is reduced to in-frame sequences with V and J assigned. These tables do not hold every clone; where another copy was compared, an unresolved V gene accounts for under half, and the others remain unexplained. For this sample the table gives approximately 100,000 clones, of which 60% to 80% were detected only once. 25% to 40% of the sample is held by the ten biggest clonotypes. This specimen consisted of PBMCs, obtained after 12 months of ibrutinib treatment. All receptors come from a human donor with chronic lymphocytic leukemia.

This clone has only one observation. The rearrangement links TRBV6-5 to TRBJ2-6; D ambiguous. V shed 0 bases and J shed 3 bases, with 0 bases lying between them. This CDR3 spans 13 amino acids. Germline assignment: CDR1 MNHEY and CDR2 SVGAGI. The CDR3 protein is CASSYSGANVLTF. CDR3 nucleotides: TGTGCCAGCAGTTACTCTGGGGCCAACGTCCTGACTTTC.

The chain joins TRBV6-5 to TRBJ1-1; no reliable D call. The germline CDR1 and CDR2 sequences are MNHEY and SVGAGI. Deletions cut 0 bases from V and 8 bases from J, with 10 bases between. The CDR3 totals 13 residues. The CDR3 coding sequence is TGTGCCAGCAGTTACTCCGAATGGCAGGAAGCTTTCTTT. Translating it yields CASSYSEWQEAFF.

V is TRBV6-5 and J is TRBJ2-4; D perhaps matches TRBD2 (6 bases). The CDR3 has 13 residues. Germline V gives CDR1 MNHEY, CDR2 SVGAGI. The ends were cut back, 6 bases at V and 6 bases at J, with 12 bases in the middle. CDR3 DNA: TGTGCCAGCAGCCCCGGCGGGGTAAACATTCAGTACTTC. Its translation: CASSPGGVNIQYF.

CDR3 sequence: CASSPAGTGGGVLTF. Here the CDR3 DNA reads TGTGCCAGCTCACCTGCCGGGACAGGGGGCGGCGTCCTGACTTTC. The chain uses TRBV18 and TRBJ2-6; 12 bases are a match to TRBD1. This CDR3 is 15 amino acids long. Germline V lookup: CDR1 KGHSH, CDR2 LQKENI. V trimming: 3 bases; J trimming: 12 bases; junction bases outside the gene matches: 6.

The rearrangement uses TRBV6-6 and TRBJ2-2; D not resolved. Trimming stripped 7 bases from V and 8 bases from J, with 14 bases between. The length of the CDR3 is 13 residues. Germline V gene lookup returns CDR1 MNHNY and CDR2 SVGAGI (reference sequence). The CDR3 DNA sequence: TGTGCCAGCACAAGATCGATTGGAGGGGAGCTGTTTTTT. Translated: CASTRSIGGELFF.

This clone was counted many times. CDR3 nucleotide sequence: TGTGCCAGTACGCGGACAGGGAAAGAGACCCAGTACTTC. Translating it yields CASTRTGKETQYF. The gene calls are TRBV19 and TRBJ2-5; 8 nucleotides align to TRBD1. V was clipped by 7 bases and J by 3 bases; unmatched bases: 4. The CDR3 length is 13 residues. Germline-derived CDR1 and CDR2 are LNHDA and SQIVND (reference sequence). Full variable domain (outside the CDR3, taken from reference TRBV19 and TRBJ2-5): DGGITQSPKYLFRKEGQNVTLSCEQNLNHDAMYWYRQDPGQGLRLIYYSQIVNDFQKGDIAEGYSVSREKKESFPLTVTSAQKNPTAFYLCASTRTGKETQYFGPGTRLLVL.

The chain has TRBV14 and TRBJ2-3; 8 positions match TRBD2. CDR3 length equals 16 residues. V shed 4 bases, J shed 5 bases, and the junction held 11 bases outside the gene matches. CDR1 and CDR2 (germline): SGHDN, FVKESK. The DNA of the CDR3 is TGTGCCAGCAGCCTGCGAGCGGGGGCTTTAGGAGATACGCAGTATTTT. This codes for CASSLRAGALGDTQYF.